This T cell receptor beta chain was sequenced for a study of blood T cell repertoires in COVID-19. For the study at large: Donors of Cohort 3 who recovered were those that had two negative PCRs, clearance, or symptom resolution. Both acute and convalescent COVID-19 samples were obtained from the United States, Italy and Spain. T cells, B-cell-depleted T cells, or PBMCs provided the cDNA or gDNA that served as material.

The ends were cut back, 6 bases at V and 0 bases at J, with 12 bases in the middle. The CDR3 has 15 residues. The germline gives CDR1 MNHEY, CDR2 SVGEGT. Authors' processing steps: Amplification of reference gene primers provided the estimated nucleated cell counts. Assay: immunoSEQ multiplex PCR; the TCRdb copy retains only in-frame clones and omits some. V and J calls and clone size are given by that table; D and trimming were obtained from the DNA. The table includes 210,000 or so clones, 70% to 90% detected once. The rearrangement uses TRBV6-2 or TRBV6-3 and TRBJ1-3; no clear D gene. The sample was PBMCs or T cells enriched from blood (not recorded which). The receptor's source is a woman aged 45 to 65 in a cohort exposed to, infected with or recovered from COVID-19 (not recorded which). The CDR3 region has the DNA TGTGCCAGCAGCCCCCTGACGGGCTCTGGAAACACCATATATTTT. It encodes CASSPLTGSGNTIYF.